The clone carrying this TCR beta chain was counted only a few times. This sample stems from a study of blood T cell repertoires in COVID-19. On the study more broadly: Samples representing acute and convalescent COVID-19 were sourced from the United States, Italy and Spain. Sources were T cells, B-cell-depleted T cells, or PBMCs; the material itself was cDNA or gDNA.

The protocol was immunoSEQ multiplex PCR, while the TCRdb copy is restricted to in-frame clones and leaves out a portion. This table has around 200,000 clones, about four fifths appearing once. This sequence was found in an elderly woman with acute or convalescent COVID-19. The material sequenced was peripheral blood.

The CDR3 region has the DNA TGTGCCAGCAGCCCCGACAGCTACGAGCAGTACTTC. Residues: CASSPDSYEQYF. The chain uses TRBV5-4 and TRBJ2-7; tentative D call: TRBD1 (5 bases). CDR1 SGHNT and CDR2 YYREEE come from the germline V gene (reference sequence). The CDR3 is made up of 12 amino acids. V was trimmed by 4 bases and J by 3 bases, leaving 8 bases between them. Full variable domain (rest looked up from reference TRBV5-4 and TRBJ2-7): ETGVTQSPTHLIKTRGQQVTLRCSSQSGHNTVSWYQQALGQGPQFIFQYYREEENGRGNFPPRFSGLQFPNYSSELNVNALELDDSALYLCASSPDSYEQYFGPGTRLTVT.